What follows is one T cell receptor beta chain and its context. The antigen remains unidentified. The sample originates from a study of neurological immune-mediated disorders. Broader study findings: The absence of shared CDR3 amino acid sequences among expanded clones across subjects suggests private repertoires in all groups.

Volunteers at a blood bank in Maryland, USA, were the healthy controls. The sorted libraries started from around 970,000 CD4+ or CD8+ T cells. 5'RACE with 10-nucleotide random UMIs generated the cDNA. TCRdb re-derived calls from the 5' RACE reads in MiXCR, one entry per CDR3 protein. The sample yields about 17,000 distinct CDR3 sequences, 3% to 4.5% seen once. Per the germline V gene, CDR1 is SNHLY and CDR2 is FYNNEI. The J segment lost 10 bases and the V segment lost 5 bases, leaving 8 bases of the junction unmatched. The CDR3 consists of 15 residues. This receptor was identified in a woman in her forties in good health. The specimen sequenced was CD8+ T cells from blood. V is TRBV2 and J is TRBJ1-6; 10 bases agree with TRBD1. The CDR3 is CASSYRDRGWSPLHF. The DNA of the CDR3 is TGTGCCAGCAGTTACCGGGACAGGGGTTGGTCACCCCTCCACTTT.